What follows are 26 T cell receptor beta chains derived from one specimen sequenced in a study of blood T cell repertoires in COVID-19. Produced via immunoSEQ multiplex PCR; TCRdb's table is partial and in-frame only. This repertoire shows roughly 130,000 clones, roughly nine tenths found once; its top ten account for about 4%. The sequenced sample consisted of peripheral blood. These receptors originate from a man between 45 and 60 years old with active COVID-19.

The rearrangement links TRBV27 to TRBJ1-5; possible D gene TRBD1, 6 bases. The CDR3 is 17 residues long. The germline CDR1 and CDR2 sequences are MNHEY and SMNVEV (reference sequence). Deletions cut 4 bases from V and 0 bases from J, with 16 bases between. The CDR3 DNA follows: TGTGCCAGCAGTTCAGGACAGCTTCCACTTAGCAATCAGCCCCAGCATTTT. It specifies CASSSGQLPLSNQPQHF.

V gene TRBV27 combines with J gene TRBJ2-1, with D possibly being TRBD2 (5 bases). This CDR3 region has 14 residues. V was cut by 3 bases and J by 8 bases, with 14 bases left in between. Germline assignment: CDR1 MNHEY and CDR2 SMNVEV (reference sequence). The CDR3 is CASSFLPGSDEQFF. The CDR3 region has the DNA TGTGCCAGCAGTTTCCTACCGGGGTCGGATGAGCAGTTCTTC.

This chain uses TRBV19 with TRBJ2-1, with D perhaps matching TRBD1 (6 bases). V gave up 3 bases and J gave up 2 bases, with 32 bases separating them. Looked up from germline, CDR1 is LNHDA and CDR2 is SQIVND (reference sequence). The CDR3 totals 22 residues. The CDR3 loop is CASSMGQGYHLVPTEAYNEQFF. In DNA form, the CDR3 reads TGTGCCAGTAGTATGGGGCAGGGGTATCATCTCGTCCCCACTGAGGCCTACAATGAGCAGTTCTTC. Filled out from reference TRBV19 and TRBJ2-1, the complete variable domain reads DGGITQSPKYLFRKEGQNVTLSCEQNLNHDAMYWYRQDPGQGLRLIYYSQIVNDFQKGDIAEGYSVSREKKESFPLTVTSAQKNPTAFYLCASSMGQGYHLVPTEAYNEQFFGPGTRLTVL.

This sequence joins TRBV9 and TRBJ1-2; D is uncertain. The CDR3 covers 15 residues. Trimming took off 3 bases at V and 0 bases at J, with 12 bases between the two ends. Germline CDR1 and CDR2: SGDLS and YYNGEE. The DNA for the CDR3 is TGTGCCAGCAGCGGAGGAGGGCATTCTAACTATGGCTACACCTTC. Translated: CASSGGGHSNYGYTF.

V is TRBV7-9 and J is TRBJ2-7; 8 bases align to TRBD2. Germline assignment: CDR1 SEHNR and CDR2 FQNEAQ (reference sequence). The CDR3 contains 16 residues. The ends lost 1 base at V and 6 bases at J; junction bases unmatched: 11. In nucleotides, the CDR3 is TGTGCCAGCAGCTTAGAAGTGGGACTAGTGGGGCGCGAGCAGTACTTC. Translated: CASSLEVGLVGREQYF.

The V and J genes are TRBV5-5 and TRBJ2-1; TRBD2 might be the D (6 bases). The CDR3 is 15 amino acids. Germline V gene data show CDR1 as SGHKS and CDR2 as YYEKEE (reference sequence). The ends were cut back, 4 bases at V and 2 bases at J, with 13 bases in the middle. In DNA, the CDR3 is TGTGCCAGCAGCGACTCCGGGGGACCCTACAATGAGCAGTTCTTC. Amino acid sequence: CASSDSGGPYNEQFF. The variable domain in full, completed from reference TRBV5-5 and TRBJ2-1, reads DAGVTQSPTHLIKTRGQQVTLRCSPISGHKSVSWYQQVLGQGPQFIFQYYEKEERGRGNFPDRFSARQFPNYSSELNVNALLLGDSALYLCASSDSGGPYNEQFFGPGTRLTVL.

The V call is TRBV29-1, the J call TRBJ1-5; D gene ambiguous. CDR1 and CDR2 (germline): SQVTM, ANQGSEA. V lost 7 bases, J lost 3 bases, and 10 bases lay in between. The CDR3 is made up of 12 amino acids. CDR3 sequence (DNA): TGCAGCGCCGCCGGTCCCAATCAGCCCCAGCATTTT. This codes for CSAAGPNQPQHF.

The chain couples TRBV5-8 to TRBJ2-5; 8 bases align to TRBD2. Trimming took 2 bases from V and 1 from J; bases not matched to a gene: 4. The CDR3 length is 15 residues. Germline CDR1 reads SGHTS; CDR2 reads YDEGEE. CDR3 coding DNA: TGTGCCAGCAGCTTCGGACTAGCACTCCAAGAGACCCAGTACTTC. It specifies CASSFGLALQETQYF.

V gene TRBV5-6 combines with J gene TRBJ2-3, with TRBD2 identical over 11 bases. V dropped 2 bases and J dropped 1; count of bases not matched to a gene: 6. Germline V lookup: CDR1 SGHDT, CDR2 YYEEEE. The CDR3 extends over 17 amino acids. The CDR3 here is CASSFSGRARGTDTQYF. CDR3 DNA: TGTGCCAGCAGCTTTAGCGGGAGGGCCCGCGGCACAGATACGCAGTATTTT.

The V and J genes are TRBV7-9 and TRBJ1-1; D remains unclear. Germline CDR1 SEHNR, CDR2 FQNEAQ (reference sequence). The CDR3 spans 14 residues. V lost 5 bases, J lost 4 bases, and 14 bases lay in between. The CDR3 is CASSPPGMGTEAFF. In nucleotides, the CDR3 is TGTGCCAGCAGCCCGCCGGGGATGGGCACTGAAGCTTTCTTT.

The chain has TRBV14 and TRBJ2-2; tentative D call: TRBD2 (6 bases). This CDR3 has 15 residues. Germline V gene sequence: CDR1 SGHDN, CDR2 FVKESK. V shed 3 bases and J shed 7 bases, with 15 bases lying between them. CDR3 in DNA: TGTGCCAGCAGCCAGTACACGGGAGTAATCGGGGAGCTGTTTTTT. It encodes CASSQYTGVIGELFF. Filled out from reference TRBV14 and TRBJ2-2, the complete variable domain reads EAGVTQFPSHSVIEKGQTVTLRCDPISGHDNLYWYRRVMGKEIKFLLHFVKESKQDESGMPNNRFLAERTGGTYSTLKVQPAELEDSGVYFCASSQYTGVIGELFFGEGSRLTVL.

The rearrangement joins TRBV27 to TRBJ1-5; TRBD1 agrees at 10 bases. The CDR3 consists of 12 residues. Germline values: CDR1 MNHEY, CDR2 SMNVEV (reference sequence). With 7 bases clipped from V and 7 bases from J, the junction kept 1 base outside the gene matches. CDR3 coding DNA: TGTGCCAGCAAGACAGGGGGCCAGCCCCAGCATTTT. Its protein is CASKTGGQPQHF.

The V call is TRBV21-1, the J call TRBJ2-5; the table's D call, TRBD1, has no DNA check behind it. TRBV21-1 corresponds to a pseudogene. The CDR3 is 18 amino acids. In DNA form, the CDR3 reads TGTGCCAGCAGCAAAAGTCCGCCTCAGGGGGCGTTCATTGAGACCCAGTACTTC. This gives the protein CASSKSPPQGAFIETQYF.

This clone was seen more than once but under ten times. The chain links TRBV4-1 to TRBJ1-3, with 8 bases fitting TRBD1. CDR3 size: 16 residues. V was clipped by 2 bases and J by 2 bases; unmatched bases: 5. The germline V gene encodes CDR1 MGHRA and CDR2 YSYEKL. The CDR3 DNA sequence: TGCGCCAGCAGCCAACTCCTGGACAGGGCTGGAAACACCATATATTTT. Protein: CASSQLLDRAGNTIYF.

The gene calls are TRBV12-3 or TRBV12-4 and TRBJ2-7, with a possible D match to TRBD2 (5 bases). V was clipped by 5 bases and J by 5 bases, with 13 bases between them. The CDR3 loop spans 13 amino acids. CDR3 amino acids: CASSRRRVHEQYF. In DNA, the CDR3 is TGTGCCAGCAGTCGTCGGCGGGTCCACGAGCAGTACTTC.

The gene calls are TRBV6-6 and TRBJ1-4; unclear D gene. In germline, CDR1 is MNHNY, CDR2 SVGAGI (reference sequence). Trimming stripped 6 bases from V and 0 bases from J, with 14 bases between. This CDR3 has 16 residues. The CDR3 DNA follows: TGTGCCAGCAGGGACTCCCTACAGACAACTAATGAAAAACTGTTTTTT. This gives the protein CASRDSLQTTNEKLFF.

This clone showed up just once. The genes are TRBV12-3 or TRBV12-4 and TRBJ2-7, with D maybe TRBD1 (6 bases). The length of the CDR3 is 12 residues. Trimming shortened V by 6 bases and J by 6 bases, and 12 bases separated the two germline ends. CDR3 in amino acids: CASRPARGEQYF. In DNA form, the CDR3 reads TGTGCCAGCAGACCGGCCAGGGGCGAGCAGTACTTC.

This chain uses TRBV10-2 with TRBJ2-3; D may be TRBD2 (6 bases). Trimming took off 6 bases at V and 0 bases at J, with 10 bases between the two ends. This CDR3 spans 14 amino acids. Germline loops: CDR1 WSHSY, CDR2 SAAADI. The CDR3 coding sequence is TGCGCCAGCAGCGTAAGCGGGAGCACAGATACGCAGTATTTT. This codes for CASSVSGSTDTQYF.

CDR3 sequence reads: CASSIGGGSYNEQFF. The CDR3 DNA reads as TGTGCCAGTAGTATAGGGGGGGGCTCCTACAATGAGCAGTTCTTC. The J gene is TRBJ2-1, the V gene TRBV19, with 7 bases fitting TRBD2. With V trimmed by 1 base and J by 0 bases, 0 bases remained unmatched. Germline lookup yields CDR1 LNHDA and CDR2 SQIVND (reference sequence). CDR3 length: 15 residues.

The V and J genes are TRBV5-4 and TRBJ2-2; TRBD2 aligns across 8 bases. Germline lookup yields CDR1 SGHNT and CDR2 YYREEE (reference sequence). The CDR3 is made up of 15 amino acids. With 4 bases clipped from V and 6 bases from J, the junction kept 8 bases outside the gene matches. In DNA, the CDR3 is TGTGCCAGCAGCCTAGCGGGCTCTGCTCCCGGGGAGCTGTTTTTT. Translated: CASSLAGSAPGELFF.

The gene calls are TRBV10-3 and TRBJ2-1, with D tentatively TRBD2 (6 bases). CDR1 is ENHRY and CDR2 is SYGVKD in the germline V gene. The CDR3 totals 16 residues. Trimming removed 4 bases from V and 0 bases from J, with 13 bases in between. CDR3: CAISAGGTGSYNEQFF. The DNA of the CDR3 is TGTGCCATCAGTGCTGGAGGGACCGGCTCCTACAATGAGCAGTTCTTC.

The rearrangement joins TRBV5-6 to TRBJ2-7; tentatively, D is TRBD1 (5 bases). V was clipped by 3 bases and J by 4 bases, with 14 bases between them. The CDR3 is 14 residues long. Per germline, CDR1 SGHDT and CDR2 YYEEEE. CDR3: CASSSIDRTYEQYV. DNA of the CDR3: TGTGCCAGCAGCTCGATAGACAGAACATACGAGCAGTACGTC.

The rearrangement uses TRBV5-5 and TRBJ1-4, with 7 bases matching TRBD1. The V gene end was trimmed by 2 bases and the J gene end by 8 bases; junction bases not matched to a gene: 6. The germline CDR1 and CDR2 sequences are SGHKS and YYEKEE (reference sequence). The CDR3 loop spans 14 amino acids. CDR3 residues: CASSLTGALEKLFF. CDR3 sequence (DNA): TGTGCCAGCAGCTTAACAGGGGCCTTGGAAAAACTGTTTTTT.

Only one count was recorded for this clone. The chain is built from TRBV6-6 and TRBJ2-1; TRBD1 aligns across 8 bases. Germline-derived CDR1 and CDR2 are MNHNY and SVGAGI (reference sequence). With 6 bases clipped from V and 3 bases from J, the junction kept 10 bases outside the gene matches. The CDR3 runs 16 residues. The CDR3 DNA reads TGTGCCAGCAGACCCCCTACAGGGGGGTTCTACAATGAGCAGTTCTTC. Protein: CASRPPTGGFYNEQFF.

This sequence joins TRBV18 and TRBJ2-2; 7 bases are shared with TRBD1. CDR3 length equals 15 residues. J was trimmed by 3 bases and V by 1 base; bases with no gene match: 2. The germline V gene encodes CDR1 KGHSH and CDR2 LQKENI. CDR3 amino acids: CASSPQGADTGELFF. CDR3 in DNA: TGTGCCAGCTCACCACAGGGGGCGGACACCGGGGAGCTGTTTTTT.

This clone was observed once. This chain connects TRBV3-1 (or the pseudogene TRBV3-2) to TRBJ1-2; D is uncertain. This CDR3 has 13 residues. Deletions cut 0 bases from V and 7 bases from J, with 9 bases between. Germline loops: CDR1 LGHDT, CDR2 YNNKEL (reference sequence). CDR3 DNA sequence: TGTGCCAGCAGCCAAGAGGGCAGCATTGGCTACACCTTC. This sequence encodes CASSQEGSIGYTF.